One and the same sample provided the 29 T cell receptor beta chains below, sequenced in a study of blood T cells in healthy people across ages. Using a J-beta primer mix together with a sample-barcoded 5' primer, a second PCR was run for about 6 to 11 cycles. TCRdb fed the 5' RACE reads into MiXCR, producing one record per CDR3 protein. The repertoire holds 1 million to 1.2 million distinct CDR3 sequences, 35% to 45% seen once, with roughly 14% in the top ten. Sequenced input: blood. The source of these receptors is a man between 18 and 29 years old in good health.

The chain has TRBV9 and TRBJ1-1; D possibly corresponds to TRBD1 (5 bases). Germline V CDR1 and CDR2: SGDLS, YYNGEE. The CDR3 is 15 amino acids. Trimming took off 4 bases at V and 6 bases at J, with 19 bases between the two ends. This chain's CDR3 is CASSKATGGFAEAFF. CDR3 DNA: TGTGCCAGCAGCAAGGCGACCGGGGGTTTCGCTGAAGCTTTCTTT. Combining the CDR3 with reference TRBV9 and TRBJ1-1 gives the whole variable domain DSGVTQTPKHLITATGQRVTLRCSPRSGDLSVYWYQQSLDQGLQFLIQYYNGEERAKGNILERFSAQQFPDLHSELNLSSLELGDSALYFCASSKATGGFAEAFFGQGTRLTVV.

The CDR3 loop reads CASSQLGQGLREKLFF. The CDR3, as DNA: TGCGCCAGCAGCCAACTAGGTCAGGGGCTTCGAGAAAAACTGTTTTTT. The chain is built from TRBV4-3 and TRBJ1-4, with D perhaps matching TRBD1 (6 bases). Looked up from germline, CDR1 is LGHNA and CDR2 is YSLEER. This CDR3 contains 16 residues. The V end was cut by 2 bases, the J end by 8 bases, with 18 bases between.

J is TRBJ2-7 and V is TRBV18, with D unresolved. In germline, CDR1 is KGHSH, CDR2 LQKENI. The CDR3 sequence is 14 residues long. V was pared by 1 base and J by 0 bases, with 7 bases between. The CDR3 reads CASSPQPRSYEQYF. The DNA of the CDR3 is TGTGCCAGCTCACCACAGCCTCGCTCCTACGAGCAGTACTTC.

The V call is TRBV29-1, the J call TRBJ2-2, with a tentative D call TRBD1 (6 bases). Germline values: CDR1 SQVTM, CDR2 ANQGSEA. The CDR3 is 13 residues long. V lost 5 bases and J 5 bases, leaving 12 bases between the germline ends. In nucleotides, the CDR3 is TGCAGCGTTAGGACAGTCGGGACCGGGGAGCTGTTTTTT. This codes for CSVRTVGTGELFF.

The chain recombines TRBV7-9 with TRBJ1-1, with 8 bases that match TRBD1. Losses at the gene ends were 5 bases for V and 4 bases for J; bases not matched to a gene: 9. The CDR3 sequence is 15 residues long. Germline-derived CDR1 and CDR2 are SEHNR and FQNEAQ (reference sequence). CDR3 DNA sequence: TGTGCCAGCAGCCGCGGCGACAGGGGAGGCACTGAAGCTTTCTTT. This gives the protein CASSRGDRGGTEAFF.

The rearrangement links TRBV4-3 to TRBJ2-1; no clear D gene. This CDR3 has 13 residues. V was pared by 3 bases and J by 5 bases, with 8 bases between. Germline V gene sequence: CDR1 LGHNA, CDR2 YSLEER. The CDR3, as DNA: TGCGCCAGCAGCCACGGTCACAACAATGAGCAGTTCTTC. Amino acid sequence: CASSHGHNNEQFF.

The chain couples TRBV15 to TRBJ2-3; 12 bases line up with TRBD2. The V gene end was trimmed by 0 bases and the J gene end by 4 bases; junction bases not matched to a gene: 8. Germline CDR1 is LNHNV and CDR2 is YYDKDF (reference sequence). This CDR3 has 18 amino acids. CDR3 protein: CATSRDDLAGGRADTQYF. The CDR3 DNA is TGTGCCACCAGCAGAGATGACCTAGCGGGGGGGCGCGCAGATACGCAGTATTTT.

This clonotype was detected only once. This clone may be a read error of a much larger clone one base away. The CDR3, as DNA: TGCAGTGCTAGGATACGGGGTTCGGTCTATGGCTACACCTTC. Translating it yields CSARIRGSVYGYTF. This rearrangement joins TRBV20-1 to TRBJ1-2; D is unclear. CDR3 length: 14 residues. With 3 bases removed from V and 4 bases from J, the gap between germline ends came to 15 bases. The germline V gene has CDR1 DFQATT and CDR2 SNEGSKA (reference sequence).

At least ten counts were recorded for this clonotype. This chain connects TRBV12-3 or TRBV12-4 to TRBJ1-1; possibly TRBD1 for D (5 bases). CDR3 size: 12 residues. Trimming left V 1 base short and J 5 bases short, with 5 bases between. CDR3 nucleotides: TGTGCCAGCAGTTTAGGGACAACTGAAGCTTTCTTT. It encodes CASSLGTTEAFF.

The CDR3 region is CANHLANYGYTF. Written as DNA, the CDR3 is TGTGCCAACCACCTTGCTAACTATGGCTACACCTTC. V and J are TRBV18 and TRBJ1-2, with no clear D. Trimming cost V 10 bases and J 0 bases, with 9 bases left between them. Germline V CDR1 and CDR2: KGHSH, LQKENI. The CDR3 length is 12 residues.

Details on this clonotype: Germline and junction disagree at one end, which may indicate a read error. The chain combines TRBV11-1 with TRBJ1-4, with D possibly TRBD1 on 6 matching bases. This CDR3 is built from 15 residues. CDR1 SGHAT and CDR2 FQDESV come from the germline V gene (reference sequence). This CDR3 is CASSQRGGRREKPFF. The DNA of the CDR3 is TGTGCCAGCAGCCAAAGAGGGGGGCGTCGAGAAAAACCGTTTTTT.

This clonotype was found a few times. This chain connects TRBV20-1 to TRBJ1-1; D uncertain. The V and J ends lost 5 bases and 4 bases respectively, with 11 bases between them. CDR1 and CDR2 (germline): DFQATT, SNEGSKA (reference sequence). The CDR3 has 12 residues. The CDR3 loop is CSAQRASTEAFF. The CDR3 nucleotides read TGCAGTGCTCAAAGGGCTTCCACTGAAGCTTTCTTT.

V gene TRBV3-1 combines with J gene TRBJ2-3; the D is unclear. The CDR3 totals 13 residues. CDR1 LGHDT and CDR2 YNNKEL come from the germline V gene (reference sequence). V lost 6 bases, J lost 2 bases, and 9 bases lay in between. CDR3 sequence (DNA): TGTGCCAGCAGATCAACAGTCACAGATACGCAGTATTTT. Amino acid sequence: CASRSTVTDTQYF.

This clonotype was found a few times. The rearrangement links TRBV7-9 to TRBJ1-4, with unresolved D. This CDR3 has 15 amino acids. V was clipped by 2 bases and J by 5 bases, with 12 bases between them. The V gene's germline CDR1 is SEHNR and CDR2 FQNEAQ (reference sequence). DNA for the CDR3: TGTGCCAGCAGCTTAACGACGGCGCTGAATGAAAAACTGTTTTTT. This translates into CASSLTTALNEKLFF.

CDR3 coding DNA: TGCGCCAGCAGCTTCGGGCTCCTCTTGAACACTGAAGCTTTCTTT. This encodes CASSFGLLLNTEAFF. V gene TRBV5-1 combines with J gene TRBJ1-1; D ambiguous. The CDR3 is made up of 15 amino acids. The germline CDR1 and CDR2 sequences are SGHRS and YFSETQ. V lost 2 bases to trimming and J lost 0 bases, with 11 bases between them.

The chain recombines TRBV25-1 with TRBJ1-6; D remains unclear. V shed 3 bases and J shed 5 bases, with 5 bases lying between them. Per the germline V gene, CDR1 is MGHDK and CDR2 is SYGVNS. The CDR3 length is 13 residues. CDR3 sequence (DNA): TGTGCCAGCAGTGATCGAAATAATTCACCCCTCCACTTT. Its protein is CASSDRNNSPLHF.

The chain recombines TRBV20-1 with TRBJ2-3, with unresolved D. The CDR3 consists of 13 residues. Looked up from germline, CDR1 is DFQATT and CDR2 is SNEGSKA (reference sequence). Trimming cost V 7 bases and J 0 bases, with 11 bases left between them. CDR3 sequence reads: CSVPTASTDTQYF. CDR3 bases: TGCAGTGTCCCGACCGCTAGCACAGATACGCAGTATTTT.

This chain uses TRBV21-1 with TRBJ1-2. TRBV21-1 constitutes a pseudogene. The CDR3 has 15 residues. The CDR3 DNA reads as TGTGCCAGCAGCAAAGTGGCAGTCCTAACGTATGGCTACACCTTC. This gives the protein CASSKVAVLTYGYTF.

The rearrangement links TRBV9 to TRBJ2-7, with 7 bases lining up with TRBD1. Germline V CDR1 and CDR2: SGDLS, YYNGEE. V was clipped by 4 bases and J by 0 bases; unmatched bases: 19. The CDR3 sequence is 19 residues long. CDR3 residues: CASSPRSTTGPRTSYEQYF. The DNA of the CDR3 is TGTGCCAGCAGCCCCCGTAGTACGACAGGGCCCCGTACCTCCTACGAGCAGTACTTC.

This clonotype was recorded a few times. The rearrangement links TRBV20-1 to TRBJ2-5, with a possible D match to TRBD1 (6 bases). The germline V and J ends were trimmed by 0 bases and 2 bases, with 28 bases remaining between them. Germline CDR1 is DFQATT and CDR2 is SNEGSKA (reference sequence). The CDR3 loop spans 20 amino acids. CDR3 coding DNA: TGCAGTGCTAGAGATAAAGTAGGAACAGGGTACGGGGTCCTTCAAGAGACCCAGTACTTC. Its protein product is CSARDKVGTGYGVLQETQYF.

Concerning this clonotype: One end of the junction varies from germline; a read error may be responsible. The genes are TRBV9 and TRBJ1-2, with TRBD1 matching 12 bases. CDR1 SGDLS and CDR2 YYNGEE come from the germline V gene. The CDR3 covers 15 residues. CDR3 nucleotide sequence: TGTGCCAGCGGCGGAGGGACAGGGGGCGTTATTGGCTGCACCTTC. This codes for CASGGGTGGVIGCTF.

The chain has TRBV21-1 and TRBJ1-2; the DNA was not used to check the table's D call, TRBD1. TRBV21-1 is shown as a pseudogene. The CDR3 totals 14 residues. The CDR3 DNA is TGTGCCAGCAGCAAAGCGCCCGGGCCCTATGGCTACACCTTC. It is translated as CASSKAPGPYGYTF.

V usage is TRBV2 and J usage is TRBJ2-7, with D unclear. The CDR3 loop spans 13 amino acids. Germline CDR1 and CDR2: SNHLY and FYNNEI. The V end was cut by 10 bases, the J end by 0 bases, with 13 bases between. CDR3 amino acids: CATKEQSSYEQYF. CDR3 bases: TGTGCCACCAAGGAACAGAGCTCCTACGAGCAGTACTTC.

This clonotype was observed a few times. CDR3 sequence (DNA): TGTGCCAGCAGACAACGGGACAGCCACGAGCAGTACTTC. It codes for CASRQRDSHEQYF. This sequence joins TRBV6-5 and TRBJ2-7; 7 bases map to TRBD1. The CDR3 is made up of 13 amino acids. V shed 6 bases and J 5 bases; nucleotides not matched to a gene: 7. The germline V gene has CDR1 MNHEY and CDR2 SVGAGI.

About this clonotype: A read error is likely, as this CDR3 ends without the conserved phenylalanine or tryptophan. The CDR3 reads CSAAGTGLGDTQYL. CDR3 nucleotide sequence: TGCAGCGCTGCCGGGACAGGGCTTGGGGATACGCAGTATTTA. This chain connects TRBV29-1 to TRBJ2-3; TRBD1 aligns across 9 bases. The CDR3 runs 14 residues. V was clipped by 7 bases and J by 6 bases; unmatched bases: 11. Germline CDR1 and CDR2: SQVTM and ANQGSEA.

This clonotype was detected only a few times. The chain couples TRBV3-1 to TRBJ2-7, with D maybe TRBD2 (6 bases). The J call may be in error: the DNA end matches TRBJ2-5 better. Germline CDR1 and CDR2: LGHDT and YNNKEL (reference sequence). The CDR3 runs 13 residues. The CDR3 sequence: CASKGLAQETQYF. In DNA, the CDR3 is TGTGCCAGCAAGGGGCTAGCGCAAGAGACCCAGTACTTC.

This clonotype was counted ten times or more. The chain combines TRBV12-3 or TRBV12-4 with TRBJ1-2; D remains unclear. This CDR3 contains 14 residues. The V and J ends lost 5 bases and 1 base respectively, with 11 bases between them. The CDR3 nucleotides read TGTGCCAGCAGTGCGGAGGATATTAACTATGGCTACACCTTC. Protein: CASSAEDINYGYTF.

The chain has TRBV6-1 and TRBJ1-6; 7 positions match TRBD1. This CDR3 contains 12 residues. Germline V CDR1 and CDR2: MNHNS, SASEGT. Trimming at V came to 7 bases and at J to 9 bases, leaving 3 bases not matched to a gene. The CDR3 loop is CASTDRVSPLHF. The CDR3 bases are TGTGCCAGCACCGACAGGGTTTCACCCCTCCACTTT.

This clonotype was found a few times. The rearrangement uses TRBV6-1 and TRBJ1-1; weak D call: TRBD1 (6 bases). V was shortened by 3 bases and J by 5 bases, with 16 bases between the two germline ends. The CDR3 has 15 amino acids. Germline loops: CDR1 MNHNS, CDR2 SASEGT. CDR3 region: CASSEGEGGFTEAFF. CDR3 DNA: TGTGCCAGCAGTGAGGGGGAGGGGGGTTTTACTGAAGCTTTCTTT.